The clone carrying this T cell receptor beta chain was picked up a small number of times. What it binds is not known. Ahead of thyroid surgery, no patient had received treatment of any kind. Per the authors' pipeline: In papillary thyroid cancer, a distant-metastasis classifier was built using CDR3 differences across clinicopathological groups. TCRdb reprocessed the PCR reads via MiXCR. The authors' filters were not applied to this entry. Of more than 70,000 clones listed, 8% to 9.5% are singletons. This sample was taken from a study of metastatic and nonmetastatic thyroid tumors. About the study: Repertoires were compared across blood and tumor or nodule tissue from malignant and benign thyroid patients. Overall study findings and caveats: As reported, TCR beta diversity in blood and tumor was significantly higher in malignant thyroid tumors than in benign nodules.

The V gene's germline CDR1 is KGHDR and CDR2 SFDVKD. The CDR3 has 13 residues. After removal of 10 bases from V and 6 bases from J, the junction contained 7 bases not matched to a gene. This receptor was taken from a female donor with papillary thyroid cancer or a benign thyroid nodule (not recorded which). Some clones in this sample may be carry-over from other donors' samples. The genes are TRBV24-1 and TRBJ2-2; TRBD1 agrees at 7 bases. What was sequenced was blood. CDR3 residues: CATMGQSPGELFF. In nucleotides, the CDR3 is TGTGCCACAATGGGACAGTCCCCCGGGGAGCTGTTTTTT.